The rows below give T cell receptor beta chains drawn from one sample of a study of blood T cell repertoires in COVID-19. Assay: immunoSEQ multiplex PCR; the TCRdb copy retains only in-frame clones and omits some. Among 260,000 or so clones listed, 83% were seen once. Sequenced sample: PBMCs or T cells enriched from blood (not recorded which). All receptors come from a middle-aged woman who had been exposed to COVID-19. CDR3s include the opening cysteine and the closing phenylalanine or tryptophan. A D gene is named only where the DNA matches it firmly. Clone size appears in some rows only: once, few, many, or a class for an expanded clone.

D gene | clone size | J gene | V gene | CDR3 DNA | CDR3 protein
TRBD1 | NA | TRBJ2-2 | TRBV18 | TGTGCCAGCTCACCTACAGGGGGCGCGAACACCGGGGAGCTGTTTTTT | CASSPTGGANTGELFF
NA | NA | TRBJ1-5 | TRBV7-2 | TGTGCCAGCAGCTTCAAAGAGGATCAGCCCCAGCATTTT | CASSFKEDQPQHF
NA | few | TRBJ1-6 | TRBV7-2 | TGTGCCAGCAGCTTTGGAGGGGAGACTTCACCCCTCCACTTT | CASSFGGETSPLHF
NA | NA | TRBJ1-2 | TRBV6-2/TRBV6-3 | TGTGCCAGCAGTTACCCCCCTCCAGGGGCGGGGGGGGACTATGGCTACACCTTC | CASSYPPPGAGGDYGYTF
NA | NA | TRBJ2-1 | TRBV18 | TGTGCCAGCTCACCTCAGGGAGGCAATGAGCAGTTCTTC | CASSPQGGNEQFF
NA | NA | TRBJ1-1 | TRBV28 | TGTGCCAGCAGTCTCAACAGGGCTGAAGCTTTCTTT | CASSLNRAEAFF
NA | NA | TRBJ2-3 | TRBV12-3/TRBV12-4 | TGTGCCAGCAATCCCTCTAGCACAGATACGCAGTATTTT | CASNPSSTDTQYF
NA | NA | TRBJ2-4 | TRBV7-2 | TGTGCCAGCAGGCCGGGGGGCCTTGAAAACATTCAGTACTTC | CASRPGGLENIQYF
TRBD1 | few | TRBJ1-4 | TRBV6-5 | TGTGCCAGCAGTTACTCCCCAGCAGGGGGGAATGAAAAACTGTTTTTT | CASSYSPAGGNEKLFF
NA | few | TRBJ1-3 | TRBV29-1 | TGCAGCGTCCTACAGGGTGGTGGAAACACCATATATTTT | CSVLQGGGNTIYF
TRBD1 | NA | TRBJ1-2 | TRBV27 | TGTGCCAGCAGCAGGACAGGGGTTCGATATGGCTACACCTTC | CASSRTGVRYGYTF
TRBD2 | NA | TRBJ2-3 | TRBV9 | TGTGCCAGCAGCGAGGGACTAGCGGGGGGAAGAGTGAGCACAGATACGCAGTATTTT | CASSEGLAGGRVSTDTQYF
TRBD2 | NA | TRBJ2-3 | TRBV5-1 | TGCGCCAGCAGCGGGCTAGCGGGGGGCCCCCCAGATACGCAGTATTTT | CASSGLAGGPPDTQYF
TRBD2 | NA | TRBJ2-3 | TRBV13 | TGTGCCAGCAGCTCAGCGGGGGGGCAGATAGATACGCAGTATTTT | CASSSAGGQIDTQYF
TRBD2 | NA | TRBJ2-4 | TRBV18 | TGTGCCAGCTCACCACTGATAGCGGGGGGGCCGGTCATTCAGTACTTC | CASSPLIAGGPVIQYF